This T cell receptor (beta chain) was obtained from a study of siplizumab effects on memory and regulatory T cells. Study-level points and caveats: Mapping to unstimulated subsets was achieved for only a minor fraction of alloreactive clones. Mappable alloreactive CD4+ clones came from Treg cells under 80% of the time on average with siplizumab, against 25% to 30% in controls. No functional test confirmed suppression by proliferating siplizumab-culture Tregs. Naive T cells seemed more diverse than memory cells; they also seemed major alloresponse contributors.

Germline loops: CDR1 SGHRS, CDR2 YFSETQ. V lost 5 bases, J lost 4 bases, and 11 bases lay in between. The CDR3 has 13 amino acids. TCRdb's table, derived via immunoSEQ multiplex PCR, lists solely in-frame clones and lacks some. The table has around 97,000 clones, around 94% seen once; the top ten hold around 1.4%. Of note for this clone: Its antigen is not identified.

Sequenced material: non-Treg CD4+ T cells sorted from blood. The chain couples TRBV5-1 to TRBJ2-3; maybe TRBD1 (6 bases). This clonotype originated in a human donor in good health. CDR3 protein: CASRVAGADTQYF. CDR3 sequence (DNA): TGCGCCAGCAGGGTGGCAGGGGCAGATACGCAGTATTTT.